This is a list of T cell receptor beta chains from one sample in a study of T cell changes during pregnancy in multiple sclerosis. Profiled with immunoSEQ multiplex PCR; TCRdb holds only in-frame clones, not every one. The sample lists 38,000 or so clones; less than 95% were seen once. Sequencing was performed on CD4+ T cells from peripheral blood mononuclear cells, taken in the second trimester of pregnancy. These receptors were taken from a female donor with multiple sclerosis, enrolled in a pregnancy study. Each CDR3 is given with its conserved first and last residue. Fields, in order: J gene, V gene, clone size, D gene, CDR3 DNA, CDR3 protein. The D gene is left open where the match is weak. The size of a clone is reported for some rows only, either as once, few or many, or as a class for expanded clones.

TRBJ1-5 TRBV5-5 - TRBD1 TGTGCCAGCAGCCCTACCCCGACAGGGACCTTTCTCGCCCAGCATTTT CASSPTPTGTFLAQHF
TRBJ1-2 TRBV19 - - TGTGCCAGTAGGCCCTCGGGAGAACTAATCTATGGCTACACCTTC CASRPSGELIYGYTF
TRBJ2-1 TRBV6-4 - - TGTGCCAGCAGTGGGTTAGCGGAACCCCGTTCTGAGCAGTTCTTC CASSGLAEPRSEQFF
TRBJ2-5 TRBV2 - - TGTGCCAGCGGGCGCACAGGGACAAGGGAGACCCAGTACTTC CASGRTGTRETQYF
TRBJ2-3 TRBV28 - - TGTGCCAGCAGTCCATCCAGGGGCTTGGAGTCAGATACGCAGTATTTT CASSPSRGLESDTQYF
TRBJ2-7 TRBV9 - - TGTGCCAGCAGCGTAGGCTACGGGGAGCAGTACTTC CASSVGYGEQYF
TRBJ1-4 TRBV7-9 - - TGTGCCAGCAGCTTTATAACAGGGATAGTTGGTGAAAAACTGTTTTTT CASSFITGIVGEKLFF
TRBJ1-4 TRBV9 - - TGTGCCAGCAGCGTAGGGCACAATGAAAAACTGTTTTTT CASSVGHNEKLFF
TRBJ2-1 TRBV9 - TRBD1 TGTGCCAGCAGCGTAGACCCCGGGACAGGGCCCCGAAATGAGCAGTTCTTC CASSVDPGTGPRNEQFF
TRBJ2-3 TRBV9 - - TGTGCCAGCAGCGTAGTGGGCAGCACAGATACGCAGTATTTT CASSVVGSTDTQYF
TRBJ1-4 TRBV7-9 - - TGTGCCAGCAGCTTAGGAGGCTTTGGTGAAAAACTGTTTTTT CASSLGGFGEKLFF
TRBJ1-2 TRBV4-2 - - TGTGCCAGCAGCCAAGATCTCGGAAAGGGGGATAACTATGGCTACACCTTC CASSQDLGKGDNYGYTF
TRBJ2-1 TRBV5-1 - TRBD2 TGCGCCAGCAGCTTGGGGCGGGGGGGGTACAATGAGCAGTTCTTC CASSLGRGGYNEQFF
TRBJ2-3 TRBV7-3 - TRBD2 TGTGCCAGCAGCGTGACTAGCGGGGGGCAGGTTACGCAGTATTTT CASSVTSGGQVTQYF
TRBJ2-5 TRBV5-8 - - TGTGCCAGCAGCTTGGGACAGCTGCCTCAGGCCCAGTACTTC CASSLGQLPQAQYF
TRBJ2-7 TRBV11-2 - - TGTGCCAGCACCCTTGGACAGCCCTACGAGCAGTACTTC CASTLGQPYEQYF
TRBJ1-1 TRBV5-1 - - TGCGCCAGCAGCTGGGGGGGCACAGGAGACGGGGGAGCTTTCTTT CASSWGGTGDGGAFF
TRBJ2-2 TRBV19 - TRBD2 TGTGCCAGTAGAACATTTTTTGGAGGACTAGCGGAGAACACCGGGGAGCTGTTTTTT CASRTFFGGLAENTGELFF
TRBJ2-2 TRBV7-3 - TRBD2 TGTGCCAGCAGCGTGACTAGCGGGAGGGCGAGTGGTACCGGGGAGCTGTTTTTT CASSVTSGRASGTGELFF
TRBJ2-3 TRBV5-4 - - TGTGCCAGCAGCTACATCCCCCCAGATACGCAGTATTTT CASSYIPPDTQYF
TRBJ1-1 TRBV27 - TRBD1 TGTGCCAGCAGTCCAAGGGACAGGGGACGTTTGGCTGAAGCTTTCTTT CASSPRDRGRLAEAFF
TRBJ1-2 TRBV30 - - TGTGCCTGGAGGGAATTGGGCGGCTACACCTTC CAWRELGGYTF
TRBJ2-7 TRBV10-3 - TRBD2 TGTGCCATCAGAGAGACTAGCACGGAGCAGTACTTC CAIRETSTEQYF
TRBJ2-7 TRBV4-1 - TRBD1 TGCGCCAGCAGCCGCGGGACAGGGTCCTCCTACGAGCAGTACTTC CASSRGTGSSYEQYF
TRBJ1-2 TRBV7-2 - - TGTGCCAGCAGCTTGGACACTAACTATGGCTACACCTTC CASSLDTNYGYTF
TRBJ1-1 TRBV5-1 - - TGCGCCAGCAGCCTTGGAACAGGCTGGAACACTGAAGCTTTCTTT CASSLGTGWNTEAFF
TRBJ1-5 TRBV28 - - TGTGCCAGCACCCGGGGGTACAGTTATAGCAATCAGCCCCAGCATTTT CASTRGYSYSNQPQHF
TRBJ2-5 TRBV7-9 - TRBD2 TGTGCCAGCAGCTTCGGACTTGGCGGGAGCGAGACCCAGTACTTC CASSFGLGGSETQYF
TRBJ1-6 TRBV19 - - TGTGCCAGTAGCCTACCACAGGGCGAGGGTTCACCCCTCCACTTT CASSLPQGEGSPLHF
TRBJ1-1 TRBV5-1 - - TGCGCCAGCAGCTTGGGGGCCTACACTGAAGCTTTCTTT CASSLGAYTEAFF
TRBJ2-5 TRBV7-8 once TRBD1 TGTGCCAGCAGCTTAGATGGGGGGGACAGGGGGCGGTGGGAGACCCAGTACTTC CASSLDGGDRGRWETQYF
TRBJ2-3 TRBV5-4 - - TGTGCCAGCAGCCTGCCTGGGGCGGGGACTAGCACAGATACGCAGTATTTT CASSLPGAGTSTDTQYF
TRBJ1-2 TRBV15 once - TGTGCCACCAGGCCAGGACCGGGGGGCTACACCTTC CATRPGPGGYTF
TRBJ1-1 TRBV5-8 - TRBD1 TGTGCCAGCAACAGTGGTACAGGGGGCCGAACCAACACTGAAGCTTTCTTT CASNSGTGGRTNTEAFF
TRBJ1-2 TRBV7-2 - TRBD1 TGTGCCAGCAGCTTAGATTCGGCAGGGGGCGCTGGCTACACCTTC CASSLDSAGGAGYTF
TRBJ2-7 TRBV9 - - TGTGCCAGCAGCGTAGAGGAGGCGCGGGAGCAGTACTTC CASSVEEAREQYF
TRBJ2-2 TRBV4-3 once - TGCGCCAGCAGCCAAGGGGCTCGAGTCTCCCAGCGGACCGGGGAGCTGTTTTTT CASSQGARVSQRTGELFF
TRBJ1-5 TRBV19 - TRBD1 TGTGCCAGTAGTACAGGGGGTTATAGCAATCAGCCCCAGCATTTT CASSTGGYSNQPQHF
TRBJ2-5 TRBV5-4 - TRBD2 TGTGCCAGCAGCCGTGGACTAGCGGGGACAGAGACCCAGTACTTC CASSRGLAGTETQYF
TRBJ2-3 TRBV5-1 - TRBD2 TGCGCCAGCAGCATGGGAGGCGGGGGGGTCGCAGATACGCAGTATTTT CASSMGGGGVADTQYF
TRBJ2-7 TRBV5-1 - TRBD2 TGCGCCAGCAGCCCGAAGGGCGCGGGGGGCTACGAGCAGTACTTC CASSPKGAGGYEQYF
TRBJ2-1 TRBV7-6 - TRBD1 TGTGCCAGCAGCCAGACAGGGCAATCCTACAATGAGCAGTTCTTC CASSQTGQSYNEQFF
TRBJ2-6 TRBV19 - TRBD1 TGTGCCAGTAGTATTTGGACAGGGAAGTGGTTTGGGGCCAACGTCCTGACTTTC CASSIWTGKWFGANVLTF
TRBJ1-2 TRBV19 - TRBD1 TGTGCCAGTAGTTCCGCGGACAGGGTAAATGGCTACACCTTC CASSSADRVNGYTF
TRBJ2-1 TRBV19 - TRBD1 TGTGCCAGTAGGACAGGGGGTGGCTATTCGGGGAGGGCCGTAGGGTCATACAGTGAGCAGTTCTTC CASRTGGGYSGRAVGSYSEQFF
TRBJ2-3 TRBV5-4 - - TGTGCCAGCAGTTACGGTAAAAGGGCGGGAGATACGCAGTATTTT CASSYGKRAGDTQYF
TRBJ1-4 TRBV7-6 - TRBD1 TGTGCCAGCAGCTGGGGACAGGGGCCAGCTAATGAAAAACTGTTTTTT CASSWGQGPANEKLFF
TRBJ2-5 TRBV28 - TRBD2 TGTGCCAGCAGTGCCAGGGACGGGGGGGTAGAGACCCAGTACTTC CASSARDGGVETQYF
TRBJ1-1 TRBV9 - - TGTGCCAGCAGCCCCCCCCGGGGGGGAGCTTTCTTT CASSPPRGGAFF
TRBJ2-5 TRBV5-1 - TRBD2 TGCGCCAGCAGCTTGGTGGCTAGCGGCCGAGAGACCCAGTACTTC CASSLVASGRETQYF
TRBJ2-5 TRBV5-4 - - TGTGCCAGCAGTTTACAGGGCCAAGAGACCCAGTACTTC CASSLQGQETQYF